This T cell receptor beta chain was found in a study of vaccination and CD4 T cells after COVID-19. Study background: Six males and four females, two of them Hispanic, were enrolled as convalescents. A CEFX pool, an HIV-1 Nef pool, or no peptide went to control cultures. Median time from COVID diagnosis to post-COVID sampling was under 120 days (35 to 161).

This clonotype was counted only a few times. Its antigen is unidentified. Researchers used the Oncomine TCR Beta short-read assay to sequence DNA from cultured CD4+ T cells. Each CDR3 protein is one row after TCRdb ran MiXCR on the PCR reads. The sample consists of about 19,000 distinct CDR3 sequences, about 38% of them appearing once. The V end was cut by 7 bases, the J end by 0 bases, with 12 bases between. The CDR3 sequence is 13 residues long. From germline, CDR1 is DFQATT and CDR2 SNEGSKA (reference sequence). Study results and limitations: Convalescent participants were relatively few, and none had early post-infection timepoints studied.

The treatment here: roughly ten-day PBMC culture with coronavirus spike peptide pools or control peptides (ViraFEST assay). The clonotype was recovered from a human donor with COVID-19. This chain links TRBV20-1 with TRBJ1-2; D remains ambiguous. The sequenced sample was cultured CD4+ T cells from blood. The DNA for the CDR3 is TGCAGTGACAATGGGCAGTCTAACTATGGCTACACCTTC. Amino acid sequence: CSDNGQSNYGYTF.